The 22 T cell receptor beta chains below all came from one sample that was sequenced in a study of identical twins. Each CDR3 protein gets one entry after TCRdb re-called the 5' RACE reads with MiXCR. The sample consists of around 510,000 distinct CDR3 sequences, roughly an eighth of them appearing once. This same sample was also taken into another study, of yellow fever vaccine responses in identical twins.

The sample was CD4+ T cells sorted from blood. These receptors originate from a woman under 30 in good health.

This clonotype showed up many times. The chain joins TRBV9 to TRBJ1-2; D might be TRBD1 (5 bases). Between the trimmed V and J ends, which lost 3 bases and 8 bases, there was a span of 17 bases. The CDR3 spans 14 residues. The germline gives CDR1 SGDLS, CDR2 YYNGEE. CDR3 residues: CASSGTTTSLGYTF. CDR3 in DNA: TGTGCCAGCAGCGGGACAACTACCAGTTTGGGCTACACCTTC.

This clonotype was observed a handful of times. This chain connects TRBV5-5 to TRBJ2-5, with a weak D call TRBD2 (6 bases). Germline CDR1 and CDR2: SGHKS and YYEKEE (reference sequence). V lost 2 bases to trimming and J lost 2 bases, with 10 bases between them. This CDR3 is 14 amino acids long. Here the CDR3 DNA reads TGTGCCAGCAGCTTAGGAGGGTTTCAAGAGACCCAGTACTTC. Protein: CASSLGGFQETQYF.

CDR3 coding DNA: TGTGCCAGCATTATAACTAGTGCGAACACCGGGGAGCTGTTTTTT. It is translated as CASIITSANTGELFF. The gene calls are TRBV12-3 or TRBV12-4 and TRBJ2-2; TRBD2 might be the D (5 bases). Trimming pared 7 bases from V and 0 bases from J, leaving 12 bases between. The CDR3 loop spans 15 amino acids.

Many counts were recorded for this clonotype. The V gene is TRBV29-1, the J gene TRBJ2-5; D possibly corresponds to TRBD2 (8 bases). Germline values: CDR1 SQVTM, CDR2 ANQGSEA. This CDR3 region has 13 residues. Trimming stripped 7 bases from V and 5 bases from J, with 17 bases between. CDR3 coding DNA: TGCAGCGCCCCGGGAGGGGGCGCCGAGACCCAGTACTTC. It codes for CSAPGGGAETQYF.

This clonotype was seen only a few times. The chain combines TRBV20-1 with TRBJ2-7, with TRBD2 identical over 16 bases. The germline V gene has CDR1 DFQATT and CDR2 SNEGSKA (reference sequence). This CDR3 is built from 17 residues. V shed 6 bases, J shed 4 bases, and the junction held 12 bases outside the gene matches. The CDR3 region is CSAAGTSGGAVVYEQYF. The CDR3 DNA reads TGCAGTGCAGCCGGGACTAGCGGGGGGGCGGTTGTTTACGAGCAGTACTTC.

This chain joins TRBV7-8 and TRBJ2-5; 8 bases map to TRBD2. Per germline, CDR1 SGHVS and CDR2 FQNEAQ. This CDR3 comprises 13 residues. Trimming at V came to 5 bases and at J to 6 bases, leaving 5 bases not matched to a gene. The CDR3 protein is CASSPGGVQTQYF. The CDR3 region has the DNA TGTGCCAGCAGCCCGGGGGGGGTACAGACCCAGTACTTC.

This clonotype turned up a few times. CDR3 residues: CASTRDSNYGYTF. CDR3 in DNA: TGTGCCAGCACTCGGGACAGCAACTATGGCTACACCTTC. The genes are TRBV6-1 and TRBJ1-2, with 7 bases that match TRBD1. The CDR3 totals 13 residues. The trim removed 7 bases at V and 2 bases at J, leaving 4 bases unmatched. CDR1 and CDR2 (germline): MNHNS, SASEGT.

The chain links TRBV12-3 or TRBV12-4 to TRBJ2-1; D might be TRBD1 or TRBD2, each matching 5 bases. Trimming pared 5 bases from V and 12 bases from J, leaving 17 bases between. This CDR3 region has 13 residues. Written as DNA, the CDR3 is TGTGCCAGCAGTCCTGCCGGGGCTGGAGTGCAGTTCTTC. Translated: CASSPAGAGVQFF.

This clonotype was detected ten times or more. The V gene is TRBV11-1, the J gene TRBJ2-3; 12 bases map to TRBD2. J was trimmed by 0 bases and V by 5 bases; bases with no gene match: 12. Germline V CDR1 and CDR2: SGHAT, FQDESV (reference sequence). The CDR3 length is 19 residues. The CDR3 DNA is TGTGCCAGCAGCCTCCAGACTAGCGGGGGCCCCTCTAGCACAGATACGCAGTATTTT. It codes for CASSLQTSGGPSSTDTQYF.

The chain is built from TRBV7-9 and TRBJ2-5, with D perhaps matching TRBD1 or TRBD2 (5 bases each). Germline CDR1 is SEHNR and CDR2 is FQNEAQ (reference sequence). V lost 3 bases and J lost 5, with 16 bases in between. The CDR3 contains 15 residues. CDR3 residues: CASSLGRGEIETQYF. CDR3 DNA: TGTGCCAGCAGCTTGGGGAGAGGGGAAATCGAGACCCAGTACTTC.

This clonotype was seen just once. This chain connects TRBV3-1 to TRBJ2-7; D perhaps matches TRBD2 (5 bases). V lost 0 bases to trimming and J lost 7 bases, with 10 bases between them. In germline, CDR1 is LGHDT, CDR2 YNNKEL (reference sequence). The length of the CDR3 is 13 residues. CDR3: CASSQDGTGEQYF. CDR3 DNA: TGTGCCAGCAGCCAAGATGGAACGGGGGAGCAGTACTTC.

This chain's CDR3 is CASAPTGDVADTQYF. The CDR3 DNA reads TGCGCCAGCGCTCCGACAGGGGATGTCGCAGATACGCAGTATTTT. The chain has TRBV5-1 and TRBJ2-3; 8 bases align to TRBD1. Unmatched junction bases numbered 11, after V lost 7 bases and J lost 4 bases. The CDR3 spans 15 residues. Germline CDR1 reads SGHRS; CDR2 reads YFSETQ.

This clonotype was counted between two and nine times. This rearrangement joins TRBV27 to TRBJ2-1, with 7 bases identical to TRBD2. V shed 6 bases, J shed 5 bases, and the junction held 7 bases outside the gene matches. The CDR3 loop spans 14 amino acids. Germline V gene data show CDR1 as MNHEY and CDR2 as SMNVEV (reference sequence). CDR3 loop: CASRPMGGDNEQFF. The CDR3 DNA is TGTGCCAGCAGGCCAATGGGAGGGGACAATGAGCAGTTCTTC.

The chain has TRBV7-2 and TRBJ2-5, with TRBD1 as a possible D gene (6 bases). V was shortened by 1 base and J by 5 bases, with 14 bases between the two germline ends. This CDR3 contains 15 residues. Germline V gene lookup returns CDR1 SGHTA and CDR2 FQGNSA. The CDR3 loop reads CASSLGGTIGETQYF. CDR3 bases: TGTGCCAGCAGCTTAGGGGGGACAATTGGGGAGACCCAGTACTTC.

The CDR3 DNA is TGTGCCAGCAGTGTCCCAGGGGGCCCAGGCTTCTACGAGCAGTACTTC. Protein sequence: CASSVPGGPGFYEQYF. J is TRBJ2-7 and V is TRBV28; 8 positions match TRBD1. The length of the CDR3 is 16 residues. Germline V gene sequence: CDR1 MDHEN, CDR2 SYDVKM. After removal of 5 bases from V and 3 bases from J, the junction contained 12 bases not matched to a gene.

This clonotype was counted between two and nine times. CDR3 sequence (DNA): TGTGCCATCAGTGGGGACGGTGTGCCGGGCGAGCAGTACTTC. Translated, it gives CAISGDGVPGEQYF. The chain employs TRBV10-3 and TRBJ2-7, with D possibly being TRBD1 or TRBD2 (5 bases each). The CDR3 covers 14 residues. Trimming removed 4 bases from V and 6 bases from J, with 16 bases in between. Germline CDR1 is ENHRY and CDR2 is SYGVKD.

The chain links TRBV3-1 to TRBJ2-3; 9 bases match TRBD1. The CDR3 has 15 residues. The J segment lost 3 bases and the V segment lost 5 bases, leaving 6 bases of the junction unmatched. Germline CDR1 is LGHDT and CDR2 is YNNKEL (reference sequence). The CDR3 DNA reads TGTGCCAGCAGCAACCAACAGGGGGCAACAGATACGCAGTATTTT. Protein product: CASSNQQGATDTQYF.

This chain connects TRBV19 to TRBJ2-2; possible D gene TRBD2, 6 bases. V lost 3 bases to trimming and J lost 4 bases, with 15 bases between them. Germline CDR1 reads LNHDA; CDR2 reads SQIVND (reference sequence). The CDR3 sequence is 16 residues long. CDR3 DNA sequence: TGTGCCAGTAGTATTCGCGGGGTCCAGAGCACCGGGGAGCTGTTTTTT. Translation: CASSIRGVQSTGELFF.

The V gene is TRBV14, the J gene TRBJ2-1; 10 bases align to TRBD2. Losses at the gene ends were 1 base for V and 12 bases for J; bases not matched to a gene: 9. The germline V gene has CDR1 SGHDN and CDR2 FVKESK. The CDR3 is made up of 15 amino acids. The CDR3 sequence: CASSQVASGGSGQFF. In DNA, the CDR3 is TGTGCCAGCAGCCAAGTCGCTAGCGGGGGTTCAGGGCAGTTCTTC.

This clonotype turned up a few times. The V and J genes are TRBV9 and TRBJ2-1; a possible D gene is TRBD1 (5 bases). This CDR3 is 14 amino acids long. Trimming stripped 4 bases from V and 8 bases from J, with 16 bases between. Germline V gives CDR1 SGDLS, CDR2 YYNGEE. The CDR3 loop is CASSFSRVWDEQFF. The CDR3 DNA sequence: TGTGCCAGCAGCTTTTCCAGGGTCTGGGATGAGCAGTTCTTC.

This rearrangement joins TRBV7-2 to TRBJ2-1; D is perhaps TRBD1 or TRBD2 (7 bases each). Germline V gene sequence: CDR1 SGHTA, CDR2 FQGNSA. This CDR3 has 15 amino acids. Trimming shortened V by 5 bases and J by 5 bases, and 16 bases separated the two germline ends. The CDR3 sequence is CASSPQTGRDNEQFF. The CDR3 nucleotides read TGTGCCAGCAGCCCCCAGACAGGGAGGGACAATGAGCAGTTCTTC.

In its sample, this clonotype was seen a few times. This chain joins TRBV15 and TRBJ1-2, with D perhaps matching TRBD1 (6 bases). CDR1 and CDR2 from the germline V gene are LNHNV and YYDKDF (reference sequence). V shed 5 bases and J shed 4 bases, with 20 bases lying between them. There are 16 residues in the CDR3. As DNA, the CDR3 is TGTGCCACCAGCCCAGACACAGGGAGAGTAGGCTATGGCTACACCTTC. Encoded protein: CATSPDTGRVGYGYTF.